This T cell receptor beta chain was observed in a study of human T cells and chemical hapten exposure. The CDR3 has 15 amino acids. V lost 5 bases to trimming and J lost 0 bases, with 11 bases between them. The germline V gene encodes CDR1 SEHNR and CDR2 FQNEAQ (reference sequence). General study results and limits: Unchanged with DPC sensitization were TCRs above 1 in 1000 frequency.

Per the original data handling: The median was about 96,000 TCRs per sample, ranging roughly 23,224 to 750,000. From the 5' RACE reads, TCRdb called clonotypes with MiXCR, one entry per CDR3 protein. TCRdb's processing, not the authors', yielded these V and J calls. The table lists 110,000 or so distinct CDR3 sequences, approximately 20% of them singletons, with around 2.7% in the top ten. Total RNA extraction was carried out from unfractionated whole blood. As to this clonotype: The antigen remains undetermined.

This sequence was found in a human donor in good health. This chain connects TRBV7-9 to TRBJ2-4; D might be TRBD1 or TRBD2, each matching 5 bases. CDR3 amino acids: CASSPRDLAKNIQYF. DNA for the CDR3: TGTGCCAGCAGCCCAAGGGACCTAGCCAAAAACATTCAGTACTTC.